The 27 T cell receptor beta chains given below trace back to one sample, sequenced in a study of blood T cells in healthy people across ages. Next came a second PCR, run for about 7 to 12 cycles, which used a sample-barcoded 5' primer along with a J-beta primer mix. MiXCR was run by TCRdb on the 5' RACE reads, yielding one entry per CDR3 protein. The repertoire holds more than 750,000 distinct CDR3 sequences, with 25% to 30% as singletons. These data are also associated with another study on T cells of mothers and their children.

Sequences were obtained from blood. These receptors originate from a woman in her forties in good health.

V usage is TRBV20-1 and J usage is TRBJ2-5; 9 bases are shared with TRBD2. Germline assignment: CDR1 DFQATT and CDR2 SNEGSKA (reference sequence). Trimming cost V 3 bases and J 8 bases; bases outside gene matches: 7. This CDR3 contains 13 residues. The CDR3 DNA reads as TGCAGTGCTAGTAGGCGGGGGGGCGTAACCCAGTACTTC. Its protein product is CSASRRGGVTQYF.

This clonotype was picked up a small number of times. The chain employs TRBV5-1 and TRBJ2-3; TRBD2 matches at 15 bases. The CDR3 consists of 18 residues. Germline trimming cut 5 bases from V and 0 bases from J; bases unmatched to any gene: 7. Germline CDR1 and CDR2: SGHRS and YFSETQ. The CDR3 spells CASRWPGLAGGSTDTQYF. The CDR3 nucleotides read TGCGCCAGCAGATGGCCGGGACTAGCGGGGGGTAGCACAGATACGCAGTATTTT.

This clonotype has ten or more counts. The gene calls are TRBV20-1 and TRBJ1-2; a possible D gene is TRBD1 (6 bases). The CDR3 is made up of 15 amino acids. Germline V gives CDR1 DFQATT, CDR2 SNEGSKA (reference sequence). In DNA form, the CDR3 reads TGCAGCTTGAGAGGAGGGGGGGGGTCTAACTATGGCTACACCTTC. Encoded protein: CSLRGGGGSNYGYTF.

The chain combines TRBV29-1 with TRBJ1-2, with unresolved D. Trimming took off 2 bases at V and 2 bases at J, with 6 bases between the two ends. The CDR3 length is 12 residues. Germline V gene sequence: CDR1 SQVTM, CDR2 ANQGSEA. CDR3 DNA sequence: TGCAGCGTTGAAAACGGGAACTATGGCTACACCTTC. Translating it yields CSVENGNYGYTF.

The CDR3 DNA follows: TGCAGTGTGGGGGCAGGGCCTACTAGCACAGATACGCAGTATTTT. Translating gives CSVGAGPTSTDTQYF. The chain is built from TRBV20-1 and TRBJ2-3, with D possibly TRBD1 on 6 matching bases. CDR1 is DFQATT, CDR2 SNEGSKA, per germline (reference sequence). This CDR3 comprises 15 residues. V was shortened by 7 bases and J by 0 bases, with 17 bases between the two germline ends.

CDR3 sequence reads: CSARDTSLQPQHF. Written as DNA, the CDR3 is TGCAGTGCTAGAGATACGAGCTTGCAGCCCCAGCATTTT. The chain employs TRBV20-1 and TRBJ1-5, with D unclear. Germline assignment: CDR1 DFQATT and CDR2 SNEGSKA (reference sequence). Trimming removed 0 bases from V and 7 bases from J, with 10 bases in between. This CDR3 is 13 amino acids long.

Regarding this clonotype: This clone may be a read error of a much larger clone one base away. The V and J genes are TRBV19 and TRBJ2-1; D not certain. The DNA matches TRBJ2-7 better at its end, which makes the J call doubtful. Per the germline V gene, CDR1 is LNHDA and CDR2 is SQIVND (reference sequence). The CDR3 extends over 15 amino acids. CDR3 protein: CASSIVNGPYNEQYF. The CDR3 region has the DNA TGTGCCAGTAGTATAGTTAACGGTCCCTACAATGAGCAGTACTTC.

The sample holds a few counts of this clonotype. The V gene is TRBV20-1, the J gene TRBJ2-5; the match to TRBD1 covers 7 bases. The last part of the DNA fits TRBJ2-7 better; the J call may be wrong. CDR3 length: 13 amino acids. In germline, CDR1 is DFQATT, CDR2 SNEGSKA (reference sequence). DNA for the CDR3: TGCAGTGCTCCGGGACAGCGTCCCTCCGAGCAGTACTTC. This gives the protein CSAPGQRPSEQYF.

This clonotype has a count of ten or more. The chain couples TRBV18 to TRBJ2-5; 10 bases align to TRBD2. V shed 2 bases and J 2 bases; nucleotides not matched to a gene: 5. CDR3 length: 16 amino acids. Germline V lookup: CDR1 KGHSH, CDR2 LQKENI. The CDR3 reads CASSPLGLAPQETQYF. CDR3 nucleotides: TGTGCCAGCTCACCATTGGGACTAGCGCCTCAAGAGACCCAGTACTTC.

CDR3 loop: CSAPPIPYNEQYF. The CDR3 nucleotides are TGCAGTGCCCCCCCGATACCCTACAATGAGCAGTACTTC. The chain recombines TRBV20-1 with TRBJ2-7; no reliable D call. CDR1 and CDR2 from the germline V gene are DFQATT and SNEGSKA (reference sequence). This CDR3 has 13 amino acids. The V end lost 6 bases, the J end lost 7 bases, and 19 bases lay between the germline ends.

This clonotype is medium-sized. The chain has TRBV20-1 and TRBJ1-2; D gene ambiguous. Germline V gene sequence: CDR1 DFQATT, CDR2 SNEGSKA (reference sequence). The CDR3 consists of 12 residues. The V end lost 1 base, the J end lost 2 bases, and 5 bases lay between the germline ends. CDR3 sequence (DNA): TGCAGTGCTAGAGCAACCAACTATGGCTACACCTTC. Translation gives CSARATNYGYTF.

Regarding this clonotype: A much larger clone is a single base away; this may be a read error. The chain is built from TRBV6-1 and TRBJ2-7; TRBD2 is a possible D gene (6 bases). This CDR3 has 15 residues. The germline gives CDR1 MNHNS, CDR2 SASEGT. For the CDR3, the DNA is TGTGTCAGCAGTGAGTATGGGGGGAGCTCCTACGAGCAGTACTTC. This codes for CVSSEYGGSSYEQYF.

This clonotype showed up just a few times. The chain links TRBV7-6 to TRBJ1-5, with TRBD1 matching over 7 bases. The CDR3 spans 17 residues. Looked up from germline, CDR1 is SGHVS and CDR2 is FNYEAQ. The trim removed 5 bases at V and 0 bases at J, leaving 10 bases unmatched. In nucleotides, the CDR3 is TGTGCCAGCAGCCTCCAGGGAGGGGGCTATAGCAATCAGCCCCAGCATTTT. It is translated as CASSLQGGGYSNQPQHF.

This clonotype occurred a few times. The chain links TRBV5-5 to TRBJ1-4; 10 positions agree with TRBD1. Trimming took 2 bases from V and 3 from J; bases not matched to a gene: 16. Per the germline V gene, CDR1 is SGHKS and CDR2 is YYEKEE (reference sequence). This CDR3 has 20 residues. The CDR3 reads CASSFKGGQGMVSSNEKLFF. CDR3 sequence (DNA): TGTGCCAGCAGCTTCAAGGGGGGACAGGGGATGGTCTCATCTAATGAAAAACTGTTTTTT.

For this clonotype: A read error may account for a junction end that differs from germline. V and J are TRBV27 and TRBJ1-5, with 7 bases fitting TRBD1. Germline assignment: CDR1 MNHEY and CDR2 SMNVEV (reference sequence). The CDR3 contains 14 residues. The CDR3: CASKPGQLNRPQHF. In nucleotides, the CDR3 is TGTGCCAGCAAACCGGGACAGTTAAATCGGCCCCAGCATTTT.

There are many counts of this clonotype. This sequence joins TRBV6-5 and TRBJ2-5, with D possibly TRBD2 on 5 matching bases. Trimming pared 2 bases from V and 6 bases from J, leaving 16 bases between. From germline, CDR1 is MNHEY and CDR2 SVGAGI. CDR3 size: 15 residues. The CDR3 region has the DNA TGTGCCAGCAGTTACGATCAGGCCACGACTAAGACCCAGTACTTC. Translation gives CASSYDQATTKTQYF.

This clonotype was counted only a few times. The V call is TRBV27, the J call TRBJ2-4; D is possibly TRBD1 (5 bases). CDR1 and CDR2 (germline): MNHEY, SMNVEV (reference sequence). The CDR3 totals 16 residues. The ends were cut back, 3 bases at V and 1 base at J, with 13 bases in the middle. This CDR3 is CASSFSTRVAKNIQYF. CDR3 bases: TGTGCCAGCAGTTTTTCCACCAGGGTTGCCAAAAACATTCAGTACTTC.

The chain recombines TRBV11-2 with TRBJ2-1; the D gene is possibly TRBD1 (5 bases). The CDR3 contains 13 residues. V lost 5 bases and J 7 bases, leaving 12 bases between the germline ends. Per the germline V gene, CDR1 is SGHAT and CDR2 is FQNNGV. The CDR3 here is CASSHDWTNEQFF. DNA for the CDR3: TGTGCCAGCAGCCATGATTGGACAAATGAGCAGTTCTTC.

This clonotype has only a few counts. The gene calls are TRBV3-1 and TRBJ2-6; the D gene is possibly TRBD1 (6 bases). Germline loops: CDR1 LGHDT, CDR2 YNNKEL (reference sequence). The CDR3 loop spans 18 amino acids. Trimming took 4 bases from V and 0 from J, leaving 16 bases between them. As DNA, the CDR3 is TGTGCCAGCAGCCTATTTACAGGGTTGAGCTCTGGGGCCAACGTCCTGACTTTC. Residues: CASSLFTGLSSGANVLTF.

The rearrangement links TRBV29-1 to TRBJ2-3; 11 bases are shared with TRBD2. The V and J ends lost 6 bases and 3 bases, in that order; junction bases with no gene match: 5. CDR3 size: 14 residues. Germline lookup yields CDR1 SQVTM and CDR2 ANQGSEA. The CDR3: CSVETSGETDTQYF. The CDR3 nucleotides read TGCAGCGTAGAGACTAGCGGGGAAACAGATACGCAGTATTTT.

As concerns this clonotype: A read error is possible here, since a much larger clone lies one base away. Here the CDR3 reads CASSFTDWMQRETQYF. The CDR3 DNA reads as TGTGCCAGCAGTTTTACGGACTGGATGCAGAGAGAGACCCAGTACTTC. The genes are TRBV28 and TRBJ2-5; D is perhaps TRBD2 (5 bases). The CDR3 consists of 16 residues. V dropped 3 bases and J dropped 4 bases, with 18 bases sitting between them. Looked up from germline, CDR1 is MDHEN and CDR2 is SYDVKM.

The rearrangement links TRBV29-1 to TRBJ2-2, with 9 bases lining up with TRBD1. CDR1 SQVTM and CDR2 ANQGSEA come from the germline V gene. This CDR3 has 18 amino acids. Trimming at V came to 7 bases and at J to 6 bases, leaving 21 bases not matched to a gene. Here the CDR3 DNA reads TGCAGCGCCTCGAGGGACAGGGTAGGAGGTGGTCAAGCCGGGGAGCTGTTTTTT. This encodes CSASRDRVGGGQAGELFF.

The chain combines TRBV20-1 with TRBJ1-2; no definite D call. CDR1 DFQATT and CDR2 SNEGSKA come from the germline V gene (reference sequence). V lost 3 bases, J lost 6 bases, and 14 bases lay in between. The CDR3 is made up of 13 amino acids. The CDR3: CSASRQALNGYTF. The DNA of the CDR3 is TGCAGTGCTAGCAGGCAGGCGCTAAATGGCTACACCTTC.

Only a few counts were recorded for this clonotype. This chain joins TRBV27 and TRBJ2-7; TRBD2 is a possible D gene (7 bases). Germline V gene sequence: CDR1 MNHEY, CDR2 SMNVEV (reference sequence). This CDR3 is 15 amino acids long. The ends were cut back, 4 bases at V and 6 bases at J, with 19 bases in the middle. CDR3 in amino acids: CASSSFAGAVSEQYF. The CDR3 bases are TGTGCCAGCAGTTCCTTCGCGGGGGCTGTCTCCGAGCAGTACTTC.

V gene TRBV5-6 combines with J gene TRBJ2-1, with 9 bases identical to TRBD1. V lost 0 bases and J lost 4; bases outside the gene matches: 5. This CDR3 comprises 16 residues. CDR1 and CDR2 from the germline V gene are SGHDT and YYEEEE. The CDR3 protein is CASSLAGTGLYNEQFF. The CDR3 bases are TGTGCCAGCAGCTTGGCCGGGACAGGGTTATACAATGAGCAGTTCTTC.

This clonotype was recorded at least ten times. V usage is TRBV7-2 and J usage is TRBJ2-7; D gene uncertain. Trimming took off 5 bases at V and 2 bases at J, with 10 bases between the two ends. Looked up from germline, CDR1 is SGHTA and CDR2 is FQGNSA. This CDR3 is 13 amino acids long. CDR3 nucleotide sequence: TGTGCCAGCAGCCCGAGACCTCCCTACGAGCAGTACTTC. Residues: CASSPRPPYEQYF.

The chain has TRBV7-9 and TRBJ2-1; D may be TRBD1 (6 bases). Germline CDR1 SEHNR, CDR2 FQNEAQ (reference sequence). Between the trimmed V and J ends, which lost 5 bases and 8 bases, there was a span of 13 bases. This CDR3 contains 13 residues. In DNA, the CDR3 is TGTGCCAGCAGCGGGAGTCAGGGGCATGAGCAGTTCTTC. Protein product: CASSGSQGHEQFF. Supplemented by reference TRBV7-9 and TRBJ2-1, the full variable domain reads DTGVSQNPRHKITKRGQNVTFRCDPISEHNRLYWYRQTLGQGPEFLTYFQNEAQLEKSRLLSDRFSAERPKGSFSTLEIQRTEQGDSAMYLCASSGSQGHEQFFGPGTRLTVL.